Reported below is one TCR beta chain. The sample belongs to a study of blood T cell repertoires in COVID-19. Study-wide background: Whether acute or convalescent, the COVID-19 samples came from the United States, Italy and Spain. Nucleic acid was either cDNA or gDNA, and it came from T cells, B-cell-depleted T cells, or PBMCs.

As originally analysed: Reference gene primers were amplified, and this amplification served to estimate nucleated cell counts. Profiling relied on immunoSEQ multiplex PCR, and the TCRdb table lists in-frame clones only, not all of them. That table supplies the V and J calls and clone size; D and trimming were determined from the DNA. The repertoire has about 230,000 clones, around 80% of them found once; the top ten carry about 2%. Sequenced: peripheral blood. This clonotype was sampled from a man in his forties who had recovered from COVID-19.

The CDR3 reads CASSVQDSYEQYF. The CDR3 DNA reads as TGTGCCAGCAGCGTACAGGATTCCTACGAGCAGTACTTC. The V and J genes are TRBV9 and TRBJ2-7; the D is unclear. From germline, CDR1 is SGDLS and CDR2 YYNGEE. The ends were cut back, 1 base at V and 1 base at J, with 6 bases in the middle. The CDR3 runs 13 residues.